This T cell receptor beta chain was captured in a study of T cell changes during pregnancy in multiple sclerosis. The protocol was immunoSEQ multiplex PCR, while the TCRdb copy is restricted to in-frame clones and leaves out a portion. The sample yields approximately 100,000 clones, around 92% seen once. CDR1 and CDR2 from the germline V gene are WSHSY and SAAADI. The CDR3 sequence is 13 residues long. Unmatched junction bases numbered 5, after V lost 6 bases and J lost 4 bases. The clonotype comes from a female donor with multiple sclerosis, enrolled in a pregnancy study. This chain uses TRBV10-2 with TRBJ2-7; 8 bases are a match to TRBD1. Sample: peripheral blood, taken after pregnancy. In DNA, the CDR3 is TGCGCCAGCAGAGGGACAGGCTTTTACGAGCAGTACTTC. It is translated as CASRGTGFYEQYF.